The clone carrying this TCR beta chain was seen a few times. The CDR3 totals 15 residues. With 2 bases removed from V and 2 bases from J, the gap between germline ends came to 13 bases. Per the germline V gene, CDR1 is MNHNS and CDR2 is SASEGT. Produced via immunoSEQ multiplex PCR; TCRdb's table is partial and in-frame only. The data show about 170,000 clones, roughly 93% seen once. The entry originates in a study of blood T cell repertoires in COVID-19. About the study: There were acute and convalescent COVID-19 samples, and they came from the United States, Italy and Spain.

The V and J genes are TRBV6-1 and TRBJ2-7, with a tentative D call TRBD2 (6 bases). The clonotype was recovered from a man between 18 and 35 years old with COVID-19, enrolled during active disease. Sample: peripheral blood. The CDR3 DNA reads TGTGCCAGCAGTGAATGGAGGGAGGCGCCCTACGAGCAGTACTTC. Translation gives CASSEWREAPYEQYF.